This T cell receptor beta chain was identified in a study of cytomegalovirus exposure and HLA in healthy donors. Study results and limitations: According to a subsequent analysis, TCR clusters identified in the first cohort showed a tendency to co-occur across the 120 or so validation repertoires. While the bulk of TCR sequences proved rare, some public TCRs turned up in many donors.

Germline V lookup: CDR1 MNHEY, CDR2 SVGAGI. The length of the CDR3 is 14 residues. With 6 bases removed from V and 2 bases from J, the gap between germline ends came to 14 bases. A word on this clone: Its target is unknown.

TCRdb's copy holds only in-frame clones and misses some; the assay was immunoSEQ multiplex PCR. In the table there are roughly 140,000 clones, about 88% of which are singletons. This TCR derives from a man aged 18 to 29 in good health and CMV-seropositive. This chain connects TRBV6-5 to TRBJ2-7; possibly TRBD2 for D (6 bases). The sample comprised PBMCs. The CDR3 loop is CASSRTRGTYEQYF. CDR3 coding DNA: TGTGCCAGCAGCCGTACCCGGGGGACCTACGAGCAGTACTTC.